Listed below are T cell receptor beta chains from one sample, sequenced in a study of blood T cell repertoires in COVID-19. Some clones are missing from TCRdb's copy, which holds only in-frame ones; the method was immunoSEQ multiplex PCR. The data contain 95,000 to 130,000 clones, approximately 90% of them singletons. Material for sequencing was peripheral blood. The receptors were gathered from a human donor with active COVID-19. The donor label of this sample is uncertain. Both conserved end residues are part of each CDR3.

v_gene,len,j_gene,CDR3aa
TRBV7-2,16,TRBJ2-1,CASSLGSGVSYNEQFF
TRBV7-9,15,TRBJ2-5,CASSLKGALQETQYF
TRBV7-9,14,TRBJ2-2,CASSPDANTGELFF
TRBV11-2,15,TRBJ1-2,CASSPGTGVNYGYTF
TRBV4-3,16,TRBJ2-7,CASSQGLGTGTYEQYF
TRBV4-3,17,TRBJ1-2,CASSPSIDWTPNYGYTF
TRBV6-4,18,TRBJ2-2,CASSDSRGISGVTGELFF
TRBV9,14,TRBJ2-5,CASSVDRGVETQYF
TRBV5-4,13,TRBJ2-5,CASSFGGQETQYF
TRBV7-9,13,TRBJ2-3,CASSQDTGDTQYF
TRBV7-9,15,TRBJ2-1,CASSLLSGSYNEQFF
TRBV28,14,TRBJ1-5,CASSLTYSNQPQHF
TRBV3-1/TRBV3-2,15,TRBJ2-6,CASSSRTDGANVLTF
TRBV18,16,TRBJ2-3,CASSRPGQAVTDTQYF
TRBV5-1,16,TRBJ2-7,CASSLTQRGGRFEQYF
TRBV14,19,TRBJ2-5,CASSQKAQGLAGFQETQYF
TRBV3-1/TRBV3-2,15,TRBJ1-2,CASSPGTGGAYGYTF
TRBV7-9,16,TRBJ1-3,CASSLNIPGDGNTIYF
TRBV19,16,TRBJ1-1,CASSSPGRPEGTEAFF
TRBV5-1,14,TRBJ1-5,CASSLGGGSQPQHF
TRBV5-1,14,TRBJ1-1,CASSLFGQNTEAFF
TRBV19,17,TRBJ2-5,CASSATSGGPIQETQYF
TRBV2,15,TRBJ1-5,CASTGGSYSNQPQHF
TRBV6-5,14,TRBJ1-1,CATQGSRGSEVAFF
TRBV7-2,18,TRBJ2-3,CASSLEGLAGGPTDTQYF
TRBV4-2,15,TRBJ2-7,CASSLTGTGPYEQYF
TRBV3-1/TRBV3-2,14,TRBJ1-2,CASSLGSFNYGYTF
TRBV10-2,16,TRBJ1-1,CASSEWGGGLNTEAFF
TRBV28,11,TRBJ1-1,CASRGGSEAFF
TRBV5-4,15,TRBJ2-6,CATRVTHSGANVLTF
TRBV4-1,15,TRBJ1-3,CASSQAGGLGNTIYF
TRBV7-8,15,TRBJ1-1,CASSPGGQANTEAFF
TRBV7-2,15,TRBJ2-5,CASSEQGLGQETQYF
TRBV6-1,13,TRBJ2-7,CASSEWASYEQYF
TRBV5-1,15,TRBJ2-5,CASSLPRDYKETQYF
TRBV6-5,14,TRBJ1-5,CASSPFQGYQPQHF
TRBV7-9,11,TRBJ2-5,CARQGQETQYF
TRBV2,13,TRBJ1-6,CASTESLGWTLHF
TRBV18,12,TRBJ2-7,CASGQRTYEQYF
TRBV5-4,14,TRBJ2-1,CASSLLAGNNEQFF
TRBV11-2,13,TRBJ1-6,CASSLTGSSPLHF
TRBV9,14,TRBJ1-4,CASSPGQGGEKLFF
TRBV10-3,13,TRBJ2-5,CAISVGGQETQYF